The 30 T cell receptor beta chains presented below share a single source sample, sequenced in a study of blood T cell repertoires in COVID-19. Some clones are missing from TCRdb's copy, which holds only in-frame ones; the method was immunoSEQ multiplex PCR. This table has 250,000 to 300,000 clones, roughly 90% appearing once. The sequencing sample was made of peripheral blood. The receptor source for this set is a woman in her 70s with COVID-19, enrolled during active disease.

A single count supports this clone. The V and J genes are TRBV28 and TRBJ2-5; D remains unclear. CDR1 and CDR2 (germline): MDHEN, SYDVKM. V was cut by 6 bases and J by 1 base, with 6 bases left in between. The CDR3 contains 12 residues. In DNA, the CDR3 is TGTGCCAGCAGGGCCCCCCAAGAGACCCAGTACTTC. It is translated as CASRAPQETQYF.

This clone is a singleton in its sample. The DNA for the CDR3 is TGTGCCAGCAGCTTAGCGCTCCGGCAGGGGGGAGAAAAACTGTTTTTT. Translation gives CASSLALRQGGEKLFF. The rearrangement links TRBV7-9 to TRBJ1-4; 7 bases line up with TRBD1. Germline lookup yields CDR1 SEHNR and CDR2 FQNEAQ (reference sequence). The V and J ends lost 0 bases and 8 bases, in that order; junction bases with no gene match: 9. The CDR3 runs 16 residues.

The chain couples TRBV5-5 to TRBJ2-5, with 7 bases lining up with TRBD1. J gave up 5 bases and V 5 bases, and 9 bases lay outside the gene matches. CDR1 is SGHKS and CDR2 is YYEKEE in the germline V gene (reference sequence). The CDR3 spans 14 residues. The DNA of the CDR3 is TGTGCCAGCAGGCAAACAGGGGCGGCCGAGACCCAGTACTTC. As protein: CASRQTGAAETQYF.

The chain has TRBV4-1 and TRBJ2-6, with no clear D. V was cut by 4 bases and J by 4 bases, with 17 bases left in between. Germline V gives CDR1 MGHRA, CDR2 YSYEKL. This CDR3 contains 17 residues. CDR3 DNA sequence: TGCGCCAGCAGCCCCAGTTCCACGGAGTGGGGGGCCAACGTCCTGACTTTC. Protein product: CASSPSSTEWGANVLTF.

The chain is built from TRBV10-3 and TRBJ1-6; 8 positions match TRBD1. The CDR3 spans 16 residues. The junction had 17 bases not matched to a gene; V was cut back by 8 bases and J by 11 bases. Germline V gene sequence: CDR1 ENHRY, CDR2 SYGVKD. CDR3 protein: CAIGDNRGTSYAPLHF. CDR3 nucleotide sequence: TGTGCCATCGGAGATAACAGGGGGACCTCATACGCACCCCTCCACTTT.

V is TRBV24-1 and J is TRBJ1-2; the D is unclear. Trimming pared 5 bases from V and 0 bases from J, leaving 6 bases between. The CDR3 is 13 residues long. Germline V gives CDR1 KGHDR, CDR2 SFDVKD. CDR3 DNA sequence: TGTGCCACCAGTGTCGGGTCTAACTATGGCTACACCTTC. Translated: CATSVGSNYGYTF.

This sequence joins TRBV2 and TRBJ1-2, with TRBD1 identical over 9 bases. Germline loops: CDR1 SNHLY, CDR2 FYNNEI. The V and J ends lost 9 bases and 11 bases, in that order; junction bases with no gene match: 13. The length of the CDR3 is 13 residues. The CDR3 nucleotides are TGTGCCAGACAGAACCGGGACAGGGTTGGGTACACCTTC. As protein: CARQNRDRVGYTF.

V usage is TRBV25-1 and J usage is TRBJ1-2; 12 bases are a match to TRBD1. After removal of 4 bases from V and 6 bases from J, the junction contained 9 bases not matched to a gene. The CDR3 runs to 16 residues. Germline lookup yields CDR1 MGHDK and CDR2 SYGVNS. The CDR3 bases are TGTGCCAGCAGTGTTTTCGGGACAGGGGGCCAAGATGGCTACACCTTC. This sequence encodes CASSVFGTGGQDGYTF.

The CDR3 bases are TGTGCCAGCAGTTCCCACAGGGGGGATTTGGGCAAAAACATTCAGTACTTC. It encodes CASSSHRGDLGKNIQYF. The chain combines TRBV28 with TRBJ2-4, with 8 bases identical to TRBD1. This CDR3 comprises 17 residues. V trimming: 4 bases; J trimming: 3 bases; junction bases outside the gene matches: 11. Germline V gene lookup returns CDR1 MDHEN and CDR2 SYDVKM.

This chain uses TRBV21-1 with TRBJ1-6. TRBV21-1 is labeled a pseudogene. The CDR3 sequence is 13 residues long. CDR3 sequence reads: CASSKFGGAPLHF. CDR3 in DNA: TGTGCCAGCAGCAAATTCGGGGGGGCACCCCTCCACTTT.

This clone was seen only a few times. The chain employs TRBV19 and TRBJ2-2; 12 nucleotides line up with TRBD2. In germline, CDR1 is LNHDA, CDR2 SQIVND (reference sequence). The CDR3 covers 17 residues. Trimming took 5 bases from V and 6 from J; bases not matched to a gene: 10. The CDR3 sequence: CASSVRTSGERAGELFF. The CDR3 DNA follows: TGTGCCAGTAGTGTGCGGACTAGCGGGGAACGTGCCGGGGAGCTGTTTTTT.

The chain employs TRBV30 and TRBJ1-1, with TRBD1 as a possible D gene (6 bases). The germline V gene encodes CDR1 GTSNPN and CDR2 SVGIG (reference sequence). The ends were cut back, 4 bases at V and 4 bases at J, with 13 bases in the middle. CDR3 size: 13 residues. The CDR3 sequence: CAWTTGFITEAFF. Written as DNA, the CDR3 is TGTGCCTGGACCACAGGGTTTATCACTGAAGCTTTCTTT.

The chain has TRBV7-3 and TRBJ1-1; 8 positions agree with TRBD1. Germline V gives CDR1 SGHTA, CDR2 FQGTGA. CDR3 length equals 13 residues. V shed 5 bases, J shed 8 bases, and the junction held 7 bases outside the gene matches. The CDR3 here is CASSLRRDREAFF. The CDR3 DNA reads as TGTGCCAGCAGCCTCCGCCGGGACAGGGAAGCTTTCTTT.

The gene calls are TRBV11-2 and TRBJ2-1; D perhaps matches TRBD1 (5 bases). V was trimmed by 3 bases and J by 1 base, leaving 13 bases between them. Looked up from germline, CDR1 is SGHAT and CDR2 is FQNNGV. The CDR3 runs to 16 residues. The CDR3 spells CASSFYRSRSYNEQFF. CDR3 sequence (DNA): TGTGCCAGCAGCTTTTACAGGAGTAGGTCCTACAATGAGCAGTTCTTC.

J is TRBJ2-7 and V is TRBV7-8, with D hard to call. Germline loops: CDR1 SGHVS, CDR2 FQNEAQ. The CDR3 contains 12 residues. The germline V and J ends were trimmed by 5 bases and 5 bases, with 10 bases remaining between them. The CDR3: CASSPESDEQYF. CDR3 DNA: TGTGCCAGCAGCCCGGAGTCGGACGAGCAGTACTTC. The full variable domain, rest sourced from reference TRBV7-8 and TRBJ2-7, is GAGVSQSPRYKVAKRGQDVALRCDPISGHVSLFWYQQALGQGPEFLTYFQNEAQLDKSGLPSDRFFAERPEGSVSTLKIQRTQQEDSAVYLCASSPESDEQYFGPGTRLTVT.

The V call is TRBV5-6, the J call TRBJ2-7; 10 nucleotides line up with TRBD1. This CDR3 is built from 17 residues. J lost 4 bases, V lost 3 bases, and 13 bases had no gene match. From germline, CDR1 is SGHDT and CDR2 YYEEEE. CDR3 nucleotide sequence: TGTGCCAGCAGCTCCTCTGCCCGGGGACAGGGGAGGTACGAGCAGTACTTC. Protein: CASSSSARGQGRYEQYF.

V usage is TRBV4-3 and J usage is TRBJ1-1, with 9 bases aligning to TRBD1. V shed 1 base and J 3 bases; nucleotides not matched to a gene: 3. The germline gives CDR1 LGHNA, CDR2 YSLEER. The CDR3 consists of 15 residues. The CDR3 here is CASSQGTGVDTEAFF. CDR3 in DNA: TGCGCCAGCAGCCAAGGGACAGGGGTTGACACTGAAGCTTTCTTT.

In nucleotides, the CDR3 is TGTGCCAGTAGGTGGTACAGGGACAGCAATCAGCCCCAGCATTTT. Protein product: CASRWYRDSNQPQHF. This rearrangement joins TRBV19 to TRBJ1-5, with D possibly matching TRBD1 (6 bases). The CDR3 extends over 15 amino acids. Germline V gene lookup returns CDR1 LNHDA and CDR2 SQIVND (reference sequence). Trimming took 6 bases from V and 1 from J, leaving 13 bases between them.

V and J are TRBV27 and TRBJ2-7; 11 nucleotides match TRBD1. V lost 6 bases and J lost 6; bases outside the gene matches: 10. The CDR3 spans 15 residues. Germline V lookup: CDR1 MNHEY, CDR2 SMNVEV (reference sequence). The CDR3 bases are TGTGCCAGCAGGGTTTCGGGGACAGGGGGACGCGAGCAGTACTTC. It translates to CASRVSGTGGREQYF.

The rearrangement uses TRBV28 and TRBJ2-3; possibly TRBD1 for D (5 bases). Trimming shortened V by 3 bases and J by 3 bases, and 16 bases separated the two germline ends. This CDR3 is 16 amino acids long. Per the germline V gene, CDR1 is MDHEN and CDR2 is SYDVKM. CDR3 amino acids: CASSFNVDSVTDTQYF. Here the CDR3 DNA reads TGTGCCAGCAGTTTCAATGTCGACAGCGTTACAGATACGCAGTATTTT.

J is TRBJ2-1 and V is TRBV9; TRBD2 matches 8 bases. Trimming at V came to 4 bases and at J to 4 bases, leaving 7 bases not matched to a gene. CDR1 SGDLS and CDR2 YYNGEE come from the germline V gene. This CDR3 contains 15 residues. CDR3 nucleotides: TGTGCCAGCAGCTTAAGCGGGGGCTTTTACAATGAGCAGTTCTTC. It is translated as CASSLSGGFYNEQFF. Full variable domain (remainder filled in from reference TRBV9 and TRBJ2-1): DSGVTQTPKHLITATGQRVTLRCSPRSGDLSVYWYQQSLDQGLQFLIQYYNGEERAKGNILERFSAQQFPDLHSELNLSSLELGDSALYFCASSLSGGFYNEQFFGPGTRLTVL.

J is TRBJ1-2 and V is TRBV11-2; unclear D gene. The CDR3 covers 13 residues. The germline V gene encodes CDR1 SGHAT and CDR2 FQNNGV. The ends were cut back, 0 bases at V and 4 bases at J, with 6 bases in the middle. CDR3 loop: CASSLEHVYGYTF. The CDR3, as DNA: TGTGCCAGCAGCTTAGAACACGTCTATGGCTACACCTTC.

This chain uses TRBV6-6 with TRBJ2-5, with 12 bases fitting TRBD2. CDR1 is MNHNY and CDR2 is SVGAGI in the germline V gene (reference sequence). V was clipped by 6 bases and J by 9 bases; unmatched bases: 8. The CDR3 is 14 amino acids. CDR3 sequence reads: CASRSLAGGQSQYF. The CDR3 DNA reads as TGTGCCAGCAGAAGTCTAGCGGGGGGGCAGTCCCAGTACTTC.

This clone appeared many times. Other DNA sequences in the sample encode the same CDR3. The chain couples TRBV9 to TRBJ1-1; 8 bases fit TRBD1. J gave up 4 bases and V 4 bases, and 9 bases lay outside the gene matches. CDR3 size: 15 residues. CDR1 and CDR2 from the germline V gene are SGDLS and YYNGEE. CDR3 region: CASSPRQGLGTEAFF. The CDR3 bases are TGTGCCAGCAGCCCCCGACAGGGGTTGGGCACTGAAGCTTTCTTT.

The rearrangement uses TRBV2 and TRBJ2-3; 10 positions match TRBD2. Germline V gene lookup returns CDR1 SNHLY and CDR2 FYNNEI. There are 15 residues in the CDR3. V dropped 6 bases and J dropped 2; count of bases not matched to a gene: 5. This chain's CDR3 is CASRRTSGDTDTQYF. The DNA for the CDR3 is TGTGCCAGCAGGCGGACTAGCGGTGACACAGATACGCAGTATTTT.

The chain combines TRBV9 with TRBJ2-3, with D possibly matching TRBD2 (6 bases). V lost 2 bases and J 1 base, leaving 14 bases between the germline ends. The germline V gene encodes CDR1 SGDLS and CDR2 YYNGEE. The CDR3 runs 16 residues. CDR3 sequence: CASSVGGDSRTDTQYF. CDR3 nucleotide sequence: TGTGCCAGCAGCGTGGGAGGAGACTCCCGCACAGATACGCAGTATTTT.

The chain joins TRBV27 to TRBJ2-3, with 10 positions matching TRBD2. This CDR3 is 16 amino acids long. Germline V lookup: CDR1 MNHEY, CDR2 SMNVEV (reference sequence). V shed 5 bases and J 1 base; nucleotides not matched to a gene: 6. The CDR3 bases are TGTGCCAGCAGTGAGATCCTAGCGGGGGGCACAGATACGCAGTATTTT. It translates to CASSEILAGGTDTQYF.

This clone was detected only a few times. The chain combines TRBV7-9 with TRBJ2-7; TRBD1 might be the D (5 bases). Germline V gene sequence: CDR1 SEHNR, CDR2 FQNEAQ (reference sequence). The germline V and J ends were trimmed by 5 bases and 3 bases, with 17 bases remaining between them. The CDR3 spans 15 residues. The CDR3 is CASSQTDWTSYEQYF. CDR3 sequence (DNA): TGTGCCAGCAGCCAAACAGACTGGACAAGCTACGAGCAGTACTTC.

This chain links TRBV5-1 with TRBJ2-3; D possibly corresponds to TRBD2 (7 bases). Germline V gives CDR1 SGHRS, CDR2 YFSETQ. There are 18 residues in the CDR3. V was trimmed by 1 base and J by 5 bases, leaving 23 bases between them. CDR3 coding DNA: TGCGCCAGCAGCTTGAGGGGGAGGGGCCAGGGGCAGGTAGATACGCAGTATTTT. Encoded protein: CASSLRGRGQGQVDTQYF.

The table lists this clone with a few counts. The chain is built from TRBV27 and TRBJ2-7; maybe TRBD1 (5 bases). The CDR3 totals 14 residues. V lost 1 base and J lost 1, with 8 bases in between. CDR1 is MNHEY, CDR2 SMNVEV, per germline (reference sequence). CDR3 region: CASSLLRGSYEQYF. The CDR3 coding sequence is TGTGCCAGCAGTTTATTAAGGGGATCCTACGAGCAGTACTTC.